Following are 20 T cell receptor beta chains from one sample sequenced in a study of cytomegalovirus exposure and HLA in healthy donors. PCR amplification relied on 60 Vbeta primers (plus 13 Jbeta primers). Repertoires were generated with immunoSEQ multiplex PCR, while TCRdb's copy carries only in-frame clones and drops some. Among around 170,000 clones listed, around 80% were seen once. Sequencing used PBMCs. These receptors were collected from a man aged 18-30 years in good health and CMV-seronegative.

The chain carries TRBV4-3 and TRBJ2-7, with 7 bases matching TRBD2. In germline, CDR1 is LGHNA, CDR2 YSLEER. The CDR3 is made up of 14 amino acids. The V segment lost 5 bases and the J segment 2 bases; nucleotides outside the gene matches: 6. The CDR3 nucleotides are TGCGCCAGCAGCTCCCGGGACTATCCCTACGAGCAGTACTTC. It specifies CASSSRDYPYEQYF.

CDR3 sequence reads: CASSPPSSGVNNEQFF. The CDR3, as DNA: TGTGCCAGCTCACCACCGAGTAGCGGGGTAAACAATGAGCAGTTCTTC. The V and J genes are TRBV18 and TRBJ2-1; 8 bases are shared with TRBD2. The V and J ends lost 0 bases and 5 bases, in that order; junction bases with no gene match: 6. Per the germline V gene, CDR1 is KGHSH and CDR2 is LQKENI. The CDR3 covers 16 residues.

This clone occurred a few times. The gene calls are TRBV4-2 and TRBJ2-7; 7 bases agree with TRBD2. The V segment lost 1 base and the J segment 7 bases; nucleotides outside the gene matches: 13. The germline V gene encodes CDR1 LGHNA and CDR2 YNFKEQ. CDR3 size: 16 residues. Here the CDR3 DNA reads TGTGCCAGCAGCCAAGGAGCTAGCGGCTCCTTTAGAGAGCAGTACTTC. This sequence encodes CASSQGASGSFREQYF.

The V gene is TRBV19, the J gene TRBJ2-1; TRBD1 is a possible D gene (5 bases). CDR3 length equals 12 residues. Per the germline V gene, CDR1 is LNHDA and CDR2 is SQIVND (reference sequence). Trimming took 3 bases from V and 12 from J, leaving 12 bases between them. In DNA, the CDR3 is TGTGCCAGTAGTATTGGTGTGGGGCCGCAGTTCTTC. Translated, it gives CASSIGVGPQFF.

The chain uses TRBV11-2 and TRBJ1-2; tentatively, D is TRBD1 (6 bases). V was clipped by 5 bases and J by 4 bases, with 8 bases between them. CDR1 is SGHAT and CDR2 is FQNNGV in the germline V gene. This CDR3 comprises 12 residues. CDR3 in amino acids: CASSPQGYGYTF. The CDR3 DNA sequence: TGTGCCAGCAGCCCACAGGGCTATGGCTACACCTTC.

This clone appeared once. This rearrangement joins TRBV6-5 to TRBJ1-2; TRBD1 matches at 7 bases. The CDR3 is made up of 14 amino acids. CDR1 and CDR2 from the germline V gene are MNHEY and SVGAGI. V lost 6 bases to trimming and J lost 4 bases; unmatched junction nucleotides: 8. The CDR3 DNA reads TGTGCCAGCAGAAGCACAGGGGCGTTCTATGGCTACACCTTC. Translation gives CASRSTGAFYGYTF.

The chain links TRBV6-6 to TRBJ2-7, with 10 positions matching TRBD2. The V gene's germline CDR1 is MNHNY and CDR2 SVGAGI (reference sequence). This CDR3 is 15 amino acids long. With 2 bases clipped from V and 3 bases from J, the junction kept 4 bases outside the gene matches. The CDR3 region is CASSYERLAGYEQYF. In DNA form, the CDR3 reads TGTGCCAGCAGTTACGAGCGACTAGCGGGCTACGAGCAGTACTTC.

This clone was seen once. The genes are TRBV5-6 and TRBJ2-5; D remains unclear. The J call may not be correct, given that the DNA end is closer to TRBJ2-7. Germline loops: CDR1 SGHDT, CDR2 YYEEEE. There are 15 residues in the CDR3. CDR3 amino acids: CASSLRGFMGYEQYF. Here the CDR3 DNA reads TGTGCCAGCAGCTTGCGTGGGTTTATGGGCTACGAGCAGTACTTC.

The chain links TRBV18 to TRBJ1-2; D possibly corresponds to TRBD1 (5 bases). CDR1 is KGHSH and CDR2 is LQKENI in the germline V gene. There are 15 residues in the CDR3. Trimming took off 5 bases at V and 0 bases at J, with 13 bases between the two ends. The CDR3 nucleotides read TGTGCCAGCTCAGAGACAGTGATAGCTAACTATGGCTACACCTTC. The encoded protein is CASSETVIANYGYTF.

The chain links TRBV10-3 to TRBJ1-2; no clear D gene. CDR1 is ENHRY, CDR2 SYGVKD, per germline. CDR3 size: 18 residues. V lost 0 bases to trimming and J lost 3 bases, with 20 bases between them. As DNA, the CDR3 is TGTGCCATCAGTGAGTCACTAGCAGCCGGAAGCTCTGACTATGGCTACACCTTC. As protein: CAISESLAAGSSDYGYTF.

V usage is TRBV28 and J usage is TRBJ1-2, with a tentative D call TRBD1 (5 bases). The V gene lost 3 bases and the J gene lost 4 bases, with 18 bases spanning the gap. CDR3 size: 16 residues. Germline V gene data show CDR1 as MDHEN and CDR2 as SYDVKM. The CDR3 spells CASSFTGPGSPYGYTF. DNA for the CDR3: TGTGCCAGCAGTTTTACAGGCCCAGGGTCCCCCTATGGCTACACCTTC.

This clone has a handful of counts. V and J are TRBV6-5 and TRBJ1-3; D is ambiguous. This CDR3 contains 14 residues. CDR1 MNHEY and CDR2 SVGAGI come from the germline V gene. V was clipped by 6 bases and J by 0 bases, with 9 bases between them. The CDR3 is CASRPAVSGNTIYF. The CDR3 nucleotides read TGTGCCAGCAGGCCCGCAGTCTCTGGAAACACCATATATTTT.

This clone was counted a few times. The V and J genes are TRBV4-2 and TRBJ2-7; TRBD2 matches at 12 bases. Germline V gene sequence: CDR1 LGHNA, CDR2 YNFKEQ. CDR3 size: 16 residues. The V gene end was trimmed by 0 bases and the J gene end by 3 bases; junction bases not matched to a gene: 3. Here the CDR3 DNA reads TGTGCCAGCAGCCAAGAAACTAGCGGGGGGATCTACGAGCAGTACTTC. Translated: CASSQETSGGIYEQYF.

The chain recombines TRBV5-1 with TRBJ2-5, with 8 bases that match TRBD2. J lost 5 bases, V lost 4 bases, and 22 bases had no gene match. The CDR3 has 19 residues. The germline CDR1 and CDR2 sequences are SGHRS and YFSETQ. CDR3 loop: CASSLPPGARGAKRETQYF. CDR3 nucleotide sequence: TGCGCCAGCAGCCTCCCCCCTGGGGCGCGGGGGGCCAAACGGGAGACCCAGTACTTC.

This clone was counted a few times. This chain uses TRBV13 with TRBJ1-2; 7 bases are shared with TRBD1. Germline values: CDR1 PRHDT, CDR2 FYEKMQ (reference sequence). CDR3 size: 14 residues. Germline trimming cut 7 bases from V and 7 bases from J; bases unmatched to any gene: 12. The CDR3 sequence: CASTASGRGVGYTF. The CDR3 nucleotides read TGTGCCAGCACCGCGAGCGGCAGGGGGGTTGGCTACACCTTC.

This chain links TRBV5-5 with TRBJ2-5, with 8 nucleotides matching TRBD1. The CDR3 has 15 residues. CDR1 is SGHKS, CDR2 YYEKEE, per germline (reference sequence). J lost 5 bases, V lost 2 bases, and 8 bases had no gene match. The CDR3 DNA follows: TGTGCCAGCAGCTTAATCCGGGACAGGAGGGAGACCCAGTACTTC. Its protein product is CASSLIRDRRETQYF.

This clone was seen only once. The genes are TRBV5-1 and TRBJ2-7; 9 bases map to TRBD2. The CDR3 extends over 15 amino acids. Per the germline V gene, CDR1 is SGHRS and CDR2 is YFSETQ. V dropped 3 bases and J dropped 0; count of bases not matched to a gene: 4. The CDR3 protein is CASSSSGRRSYEQYF. DNA for the CDR3: TGCGCCAGCAGCTCGAGCGGGAGGCGCTCCTACGAGCAGTACTTC.

The gene calls are TRBV2 and TRBJ1-5; TRBD1 agrees at 7 bases. From germline, CDR1 is SNHLY and CDR2 FYNNEI. V lost 8 bases, J lost 0 bases, and 10 bases stayed unmatched. The CDR3 totals 16 residues. The CDR3 is CASEVGTVHSNQPQHF. DNA for the CDR3: TGTGCCAGCGAGGTGGGGACAGTACATAGCAATCAGCCCCAGCATTTT.

This sequence joins TRBV29-1 and TRBJ1-5, with no clear D. Deletions cut 6 bases from V and 1 base from J, with 4 bases between. The CDR3 runs 11 residues. From germline, CDR1 is SQVTM and CDR2 ANQGSEA. The DNA of the CDR3 is TGCAGCGTCGGGAGCAATCAGCCCCAGCATTTT. As protein: CSVGSNQPQHF.

The rearrangement uses TRBV7-9 and TRBJ1-1; tentative D call: TRBD1 (6 bases). The germline gives CDR1 SEHNR, CDR2 FQNEAQ (reference sequence). Trimming stripped 5 bases from V and 7 bases from J, with 20 bases between. The CDR3 extends over 15 amino acids. The chain's CDR3 is CASSEPRGGAVEAFF. CDR3 sequence (DNA): TGTGCCAGCAGCGAACCCCGAGGGGGGGCTGTTGAAGCTTTCTTT.